This T cell receptor beta chain was captured by sequencing in a study of blood T cells in healthy people across ages. Whole-study findings and limits: Naive T cell percentage by flow cytometry tracked strongly with beta diversity. Older individuals had lower TCR beta diversity per million T cells (the decline was roughly linear).

A J-beta primer mix and a sample-barcoded 5' primer were used in a second PCR of about 7 to 12 cycles. From the 5' RACE reads, TCRdb called clonotypes with MiXCR, one entry per CDR3 protein. The sample shows around 1,000,000 distinct CDR3 sequences, roughly 24% of them seen only once. The CDR3 sequence is 11 residues long. In germline, CDR1 is DFQATT, CDR2 SNEGSKA (reference sequence). With 5 bases clipped from V and 10 bases from J, the junction kept 4 bases outside the gene matches. This clonotype was seen just once. Its antigen is still unknown. Samples each yielded at least 5.5 micrograms of total RNA. These data also formed part of another study, on T cells of mothers and their children. That paper states: Clones that were microchimeric and persistent were not detected among T cells.

The rearrangement links TRBV20-1 to TRBJ1-1; TRBD1 agrees at 10 bases. The sequenced sample was blood. This TCR was sampled from a girl aged 2 to 9 in good health. CDR3 amino acids: CSAGTGARAFF. In nucleotides, the CDR3 is TGCAGTGCTGGGACAGGGGCACGAGCTTTCTTT.